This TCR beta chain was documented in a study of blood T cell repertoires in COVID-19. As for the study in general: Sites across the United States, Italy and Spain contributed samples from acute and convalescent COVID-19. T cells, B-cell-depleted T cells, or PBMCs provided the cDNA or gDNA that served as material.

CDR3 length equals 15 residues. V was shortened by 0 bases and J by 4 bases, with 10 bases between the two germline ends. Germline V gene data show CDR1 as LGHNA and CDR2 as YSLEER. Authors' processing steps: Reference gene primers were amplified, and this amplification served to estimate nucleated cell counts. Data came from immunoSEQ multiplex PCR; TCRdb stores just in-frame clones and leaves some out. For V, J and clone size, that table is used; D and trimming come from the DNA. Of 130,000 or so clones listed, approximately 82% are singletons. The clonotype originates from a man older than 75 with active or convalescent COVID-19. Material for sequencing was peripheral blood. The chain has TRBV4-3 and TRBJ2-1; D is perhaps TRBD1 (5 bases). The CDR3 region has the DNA TGCGCCAGCAGCCAAGAATTCAGACAGTACAATGAGCAGTTCTTC. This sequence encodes CASSQEFRQYNEQFF.